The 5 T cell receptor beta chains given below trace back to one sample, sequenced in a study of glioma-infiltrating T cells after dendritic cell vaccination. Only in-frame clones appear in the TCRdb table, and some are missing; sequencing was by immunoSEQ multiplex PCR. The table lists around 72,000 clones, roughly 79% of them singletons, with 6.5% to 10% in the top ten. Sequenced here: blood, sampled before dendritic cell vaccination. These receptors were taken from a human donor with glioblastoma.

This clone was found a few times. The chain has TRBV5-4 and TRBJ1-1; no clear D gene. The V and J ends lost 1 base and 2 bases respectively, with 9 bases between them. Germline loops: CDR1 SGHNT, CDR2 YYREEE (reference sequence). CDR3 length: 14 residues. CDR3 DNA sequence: TGTGCCAGCAGCTTGTCACCAGGCAACACTGAAGCTTTCTTT. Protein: CASSLSPGNTEAFF.

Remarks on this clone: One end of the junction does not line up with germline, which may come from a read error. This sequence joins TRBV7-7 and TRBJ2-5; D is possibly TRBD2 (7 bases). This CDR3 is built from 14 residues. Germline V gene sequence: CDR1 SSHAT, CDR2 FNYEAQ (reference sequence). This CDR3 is CASSPGGLGETQYF. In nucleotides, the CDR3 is TGTGCTAGCAGTCCCGGGGGGCTGGGAGAGACCCAGTACTTC.

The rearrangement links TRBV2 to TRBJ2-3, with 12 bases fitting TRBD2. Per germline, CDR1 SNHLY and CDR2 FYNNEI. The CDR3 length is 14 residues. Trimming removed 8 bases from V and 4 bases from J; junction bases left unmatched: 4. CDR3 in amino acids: CASRSSGGADTQYF. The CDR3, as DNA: TGTGCCAGCCGTTCTAGCGGGGGGGCAGATACGCAGTATTTT. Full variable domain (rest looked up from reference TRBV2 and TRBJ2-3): EPEVTQTPSHQVTQMGQEVILRCVPISNHLYFYWYRQILGQKVEFLVSFYNNEISEKSEIFDDQFSVERPDGSNFTLKIRSTKLEDSAMYFCASRSSGGADTQYFGPGTRLTVL.

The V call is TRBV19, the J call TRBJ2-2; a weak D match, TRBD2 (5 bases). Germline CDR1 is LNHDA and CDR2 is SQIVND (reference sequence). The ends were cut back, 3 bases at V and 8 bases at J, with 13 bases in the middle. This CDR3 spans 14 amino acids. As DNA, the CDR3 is TGTGCCAGTAGTATGGATCCGGGCGGGGGGGAGCTGTTTTTT. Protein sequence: CASSMDPGGGELFF. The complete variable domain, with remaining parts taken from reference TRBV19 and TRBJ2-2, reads DGGITQSPKYLFRKEGQNVTLSCEQNLNHDAMYWYRQDPGQGLRLIYYSQIVNDFQKGDIAEGYSVSREKKESFPLTVTSAQKNPTAFYLCASSMDPGGGELFFGEGSRLTVL.

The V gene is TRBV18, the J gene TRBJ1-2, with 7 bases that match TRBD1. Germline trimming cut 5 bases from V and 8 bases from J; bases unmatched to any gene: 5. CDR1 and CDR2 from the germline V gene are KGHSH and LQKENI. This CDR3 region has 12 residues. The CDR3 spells CASSIEDRGYTF. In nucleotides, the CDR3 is TGTGCCAGCTCAATAGAGGACAGGGGCTACACCTTC.